Listed here are 10 T cell receptor beta chains from one sample, sequenced in a study of response to subunit inactivated influenza vaccine. TCRdb fed the RT-PCR reads into MiXCR, producing one record per CDR3 protein. The sample lists roughly 500,000 distinct CDR3 sequences, 25% seen once, with 1.9% in the top ten. Sequencing used CD4+ T cells sorted from PBMCs, obtained less than 6 days after vaccination. All receptors derive from a man aged 45-65 years who received an inactivated influenza vaccine.

The gene calls are TRBV5-1 and TRBJ2-5; TRBD1 matches at 10 bases. The germline CDR1 and CDR2 sequences are SGHRS and YFSETQ. The CDR3 is 15 residues long. V gave up 3 bases and J gave up 4 bases; unmatched junction bases: 6. CDR3 sequence reads: CASSWGTGARETQYF. The CDR3 nucleotides read TGCGCCAGCAGCTGGGGGACAGGGGCTCGAGAGACCCAGTACTTC.

The chain uses TRBV5-1 and TRBJ2-7; tentative D call: TRBD1 (6 bases). CDR3 size: 14 residues. V lost 4 bases and J 3 bases, leaving 14 bases between the germline ends. Germline values: CDR1 SGHRS, CDR2 YFSETQ. The CDR3 is CASSKTGSGYEQYF. CDR3 nucleotide sequence: TGCGCCAGCAGCAAGACAGGTTCGGGCTACGAGCAGTACTTC.

The rearrangement links TRBV3-1 to TRBJ2-5, with 10 bases fitting TRBD2. The trim removed 5 bases at V and 5 bases at J, leaving 8 bases unmatched. This CDR3 is built from 15 residues. Germline V CDR1 and CDR2: LGHDT, YNNKEL (reference sequence). The CDR3 DNA follows: TGTGCCAGCAGCTTCGGAGCGGGAGGGCCGGAGACCCAGTACTTC. Translating it yields CASSFGAGGPETQYF.

This clonotype was detected a few times. The chain combines TRBV20-1 with TRBJ2-5; D ambiguous. Trimming stripped 3 bases from V and 2 bases from J, with 13 bases between. Germline CDR1 reads DFQATT; CDR2 reads SNEGSKA (reference sequence). The CDR3 spans 14 residues. CDR3: CSASGNKAQETQYF. CDR3 in DNA: TGCAGTGCTAGCGGAAACAAAGCGCAAGAGACCCAGTACTTC.

This clonotype appeared a few times. The gene calls are TRBV6-1 and TRBJ1-1; D is possibly TRBD1 (5 bases). The CDR3 has 14 residues. The V end was cut by 1 base, the J end by 7 bases, with 13 bases between. Germline CDR1 and CDR2: MNHNS and SASEGT. CDR3 protein: CASSEGVRVDEAFF. For the CDR3, the DNA is TGTGCCAGCAGTGAAGGTGTCAGGGTGGATGAAGCTTTCTTT.

This clonotype turned up a few times. The rearrangement links TRBV20-1 to TRBJ2-3; TRBD2 matches 8 bases. V was clipped by 5 bases and J by 0 bases; unmatched bases: 7. This CDR3 has 15 amino acids. CDR1 is DFQATT, CDR2 SNEGSKA, per germline (reference sequence). The CDR3 DNA follows: TGCAGTGCTGGCGGTAGCGGGAAGAGCACAGATACGCAGTATTTT. It encodes CSAGGSGKSTDTQYF.

In its sample, this clonotype was seen a few times. The chain carries TRBV9 and TRBJ2-3; 8 bases are a match to TRBD2. Germline loops: CDR1 SGDLS, CDR2 YYNGEE. After removal of 4 bases from V and 0 bases from J, the junction contained 7 bases not matched to a gene. The CDR3 is 16 residues long. CDR3 DNA sequence: TGTGCCAGCAGCCTCCTTAGCGGGGTTAGCACAGATACGCAGTATTTT. It codes for CASSLLSGVSTDTQYF.

The chain is built from TRBV2 and TRBJ2-5; 8 nucleotides match TRBD2. Germline CDR1 and CDR2: SNHLY and FYNNEI. The ends lost 3 bases at V and 1 base at J; junction bases unmatched: 4. The CDR3 is 15 residues long. The CDR3, as DNA: TGTGCCAGCAGTGACCGCGGGGGGCTCCAAGAGACCCAGTACTTC. Amino acids: CASSDRGGLQETQYF.

The sample holds a few counts of this clonotype. The rearrangement links TRBV20-1 to TRBJ2-5; the match to TRBD1 covers 10 bases. With V trimmed by 3 bases and J by 0 bases, 4 bases remained unmatched. This CDR3 is built from 15 residues. The germline CDR1 and CDR2 sequences are DFQATT and SNEGSKA (reference sequence). Here the CDR3 DNA reads TGCAGTGCTAGGACGGACAGGGGGTACCAAGAGACCCAGTACTTC. It codes for CSARTDRGYQETQYF.

This chain connects TRBV3-1 to TRBJ2-3, with D uncertain. Trimming removed 2 bases at V and 2 bases at J, with 8 bases between. Germline V gene data show CDR1 as LGHDT and CDR2 as YNNKEL (reference sequence). The CDR3 is 14 residues long. CDR3 loop: CASSQTGITDTQYF. The CDR3, as DNA: TGTGCCAGCAGCCAAACCGGAATCACAGATACGCAGTATTTT.